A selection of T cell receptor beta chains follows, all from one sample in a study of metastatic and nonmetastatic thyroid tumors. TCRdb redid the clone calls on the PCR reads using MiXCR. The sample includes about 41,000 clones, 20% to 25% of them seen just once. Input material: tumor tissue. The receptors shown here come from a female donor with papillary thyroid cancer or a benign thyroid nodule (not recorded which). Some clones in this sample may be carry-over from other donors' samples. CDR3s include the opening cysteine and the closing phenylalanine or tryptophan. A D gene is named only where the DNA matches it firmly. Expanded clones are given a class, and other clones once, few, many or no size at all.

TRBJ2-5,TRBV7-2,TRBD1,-,CASGWATGTGSKTQYF,TGTGCCAGCGGCTGGGCCACCGGGACAGGGAGTAAGACACAGTACTTC
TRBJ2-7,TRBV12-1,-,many,CASSFATSGRGEQYF,TGTGCCAGCAGCTTTGCAACTAGCGGGAGGGGCGAGCAGTACTTC
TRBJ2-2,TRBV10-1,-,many,CASGIGNTGELFF,TGCGCCAGCGGTATCGGGAACACCGGGGAGCTGTTTTTT
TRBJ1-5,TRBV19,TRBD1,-,CASIRQGCQPQHF,TGTGCCAGTATCAGACAGGGGTGTCAGCCCCAGCATTTT
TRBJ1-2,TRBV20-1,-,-,CSARHRVHGYTF,TGCAGTGCTCGTCACAGGGTACATGGCTACACCTTC
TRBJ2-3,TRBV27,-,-,CASSWADTQYF,TGTGCCAGCAGTTGGGCAGATACGCAGTATTTT
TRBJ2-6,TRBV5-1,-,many,CASSPDRSGANVLTF,TGCGCCAGCAGCCCGGACCGGTCTGGGGCCAACGTCCTGACTTTC
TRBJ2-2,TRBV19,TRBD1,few,CASTTDRGQSGELFF,TGTGCCAGTACCACCGACAGGGGGCAATCCGGGGAGCTGTTTTTT
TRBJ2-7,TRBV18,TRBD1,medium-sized,CASSPRQGTYEQYF,TGTGCCAGCTCACCACGACAGGGGACCTACGAGCAGTACTTC
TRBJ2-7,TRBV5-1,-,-,CASRKDWAEQYF,TGCGCCAGCAGGAAAGACTGGGCCGAGCAGTACTTC
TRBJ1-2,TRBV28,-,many,CASSSDTYGYTF,TGTGCCAGCAGTTCGGACACTTATGGCTACACCTTC
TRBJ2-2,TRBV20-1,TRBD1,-,CSARSQTGVGELFF,TGCAGTGCTAGATCACAGACAGGGGTCGGAGAGCTGTTTTTT
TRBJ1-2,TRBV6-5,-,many,CASSYSAEMGGYTF,TGTGCCAGCAGTTACTCCGCGGAAATGGGTGGCTACACCTTC
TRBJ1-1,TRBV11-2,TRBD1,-,CASSPGQRRNKAFF,TGTGCCAGCAGTCCGGGACAGCGGAGGAACAAAGCTTTCTTT
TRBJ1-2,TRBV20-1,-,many,CSARTPPPYYGYTF,TGCAGTGCTAGAACTCCACCCCCCTACTATGGCTACACCTTC
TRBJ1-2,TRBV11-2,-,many,CASSLGPDGSVGYTF,TGTGCCAGCAGCTTAGGTCCGGACGGGAGTGTGGGCTACACCTTC